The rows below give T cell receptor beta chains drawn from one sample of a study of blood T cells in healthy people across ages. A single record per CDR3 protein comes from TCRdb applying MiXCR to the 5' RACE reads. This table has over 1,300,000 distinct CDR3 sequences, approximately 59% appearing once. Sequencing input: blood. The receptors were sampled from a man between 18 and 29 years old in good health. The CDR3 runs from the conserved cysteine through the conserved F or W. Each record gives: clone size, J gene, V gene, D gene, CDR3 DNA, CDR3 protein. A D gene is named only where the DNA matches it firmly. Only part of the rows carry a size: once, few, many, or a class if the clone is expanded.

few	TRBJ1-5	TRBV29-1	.	TGCAGCGTTGGGTGGGCAGGTTGGACCCACAGGTTGAGGTGCAATCAGCCCCAGCATTTT	CSVGWAGWTHRLRCNQPQHF
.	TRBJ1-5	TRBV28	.	TGTGCCAGCAGGCCGGGACGGAATCAGCCCCAGCATTTT	CASRPGRNQPQHF
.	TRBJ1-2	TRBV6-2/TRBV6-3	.	TGTGCCAGCAGTCGCCTAGGTTTGGGTCATGGCTACACCTTC	CASSRLGLGHGYTF
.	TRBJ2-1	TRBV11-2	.	TGTGCCAGCAGCTTAGCACCCGGGTCGGGCTACAATGAGCAGTTCTTC	CASSLAPGSGYNEQFF
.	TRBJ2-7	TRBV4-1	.	TGCGCCAGCAGCCAAGCAGCCTTCCAGGAACCCGAGCAGTACTTC	CASSQAAFQEPEQYF
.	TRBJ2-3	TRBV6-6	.	TGTGCCAGTTGGCGGGGCACAGATACGCAGTATTTT	CASWRGTDTQYF
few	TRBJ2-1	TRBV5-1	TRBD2	TGCGCCAGCAGCTGGGCCGGGACTAGCGGATCTTCCTCCTACAATGAGCAGTTCTTC	CASSWAGTSGSSSYNEQFF
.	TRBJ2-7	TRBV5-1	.	TGCGCCAGCAGCTTGTTAGGGGACGTCCAGGTTTACGAGCAGTACTTC	CASSLLGDVQVYEQYF
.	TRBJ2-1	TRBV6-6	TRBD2	TGTGCCAGCAGTCGCCCCGGTTCTAGCGGGGGGGCCAGCGAGCAGTTCTTC	CASSRPGSSGGASEQFF
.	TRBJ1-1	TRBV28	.	TGTGCCAGCAGCACCCCTTCCAACACTGAAGCTTTCTTT	CASSTPSNTEAFF
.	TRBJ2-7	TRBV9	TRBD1	TGTACCAGCAGCGTGGGGACAGGGGGCTACGAGCAGTACTTC	CTSSVGTGGYEQYF
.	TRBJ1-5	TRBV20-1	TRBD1	TGCAGTGCAACAGGGGATCCCAATCAGCCCCAGCATTTT	CSATGDPNQPQHF
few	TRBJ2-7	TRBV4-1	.	TGCGCCAGCAGCCAAGAACAGGGTTTGTACGAGCAGTACTTC	CASSQEQGLYEQYF
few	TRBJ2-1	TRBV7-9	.	TGTGCCAGCAGCTTAAGCGGTGAGCTCCCGTGGAATGAGCAGTTCTTC	CASSLSGELPWNEQFF
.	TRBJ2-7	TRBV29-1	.	TGCAGCGTAGGGGGTGTTGCGTCCTACGAGCAGTACTTC	CSVGGVASYEQYF
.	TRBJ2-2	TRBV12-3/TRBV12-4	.	TGTGCCAGCACGGGACCGAACACCGGGGAGCTGTTTTTT	CASTGPNTGELFF
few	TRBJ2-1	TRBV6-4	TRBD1	TGTGCCAGCAGTATAAGTAGGGACAGAGACAATGAGCAGTTCTTC	CASSISRDRDNEQFF
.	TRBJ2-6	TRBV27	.	TGTGCCAGCAGTTTAGGGATCCTCTCTGGGGCCAACGTCCTGACTTTC	CASSLGILSGANVLTF
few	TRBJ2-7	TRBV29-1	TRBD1	TGCAGCGTCGCAGGGGGTCTCGAGCAGTACTTC	CSVAGGLEQYF
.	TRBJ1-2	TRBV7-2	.	TGTGCCAGCAGCTTCAGTAGTTCCGCAGGGAACAGTATAGATGGCTACACCTTC	CASSFSSSAGNSIDGYTF
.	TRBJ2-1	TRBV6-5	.	TGTGCCAGCAGTTACTCCGCGGGGACCACACCCTACAATGAGCAGTTCTTC	CASSYSAGTTPYNEQFF
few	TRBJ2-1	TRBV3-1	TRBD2	TGTGCCAGCAGTCGACTAGCGGGAGGCGACAATGAGCAGTTCTTC	CASSRLAGGDNEQFF
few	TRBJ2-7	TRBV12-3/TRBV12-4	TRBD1	TGTGCCAGCAGCCCGGGACAGGGGATCGAGCAGTACTTC	CASSPGQGIEQYF
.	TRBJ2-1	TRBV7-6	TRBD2	TGTGCCAGCATCTTAGCCATGGCGGGAGGCCCCTACAATGAGCAGTTCTTC	CASILAMAGGPYNEQFF
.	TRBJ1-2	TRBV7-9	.	TGTGCCAGCAGCCCTTCGGAACGATTCGATGGCTACACCTTC	CASSPSERFDGYTF
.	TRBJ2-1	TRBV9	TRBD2	TGTGCCAGCAGCCCGGGACTAGCGGGAGGGCCCCTACGCTACAATGAGCAGTTCTTC	CASSPGLAGGPLRYNEQFF
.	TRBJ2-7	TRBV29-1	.	TGCAGCGGACTGGGGGGCTACGAGCAGTACTTC	CSGLGGYEQYF
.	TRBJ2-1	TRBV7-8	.	TGTGCCAGCAGCCCTCGACTAGGCCACAATGAGCAGTTCTTC	CASSPRLGHNEQFF
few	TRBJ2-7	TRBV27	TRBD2	TGTGCCAGCAGTGGTAGCGGGAGGTTCTCCTACGAGCAGTACTTC	CASSGSGRFSYEQYF
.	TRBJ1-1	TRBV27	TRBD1	TGTGCCAGCAGTTTATCCCGGACAGGGGAAGCTTTCTTT	CASSLSRTGEAFF
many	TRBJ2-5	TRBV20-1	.	TGCAGTGCTAGAGAAAGGACATCCGTTCCGGAGACCCAGTACTTC	CSARERTSVPETQYF
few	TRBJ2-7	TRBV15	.	TGTGCCACCAGCAGAGATCAAAACAGGGGCGGGGTCGAGCAGTACTTC	CATSRDQNRGGVEQYF
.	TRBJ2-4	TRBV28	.	TGTGCCAGCAGTTTGTGGCTAGCCAAAAACATTCAGTACTTC	CASSLWLAKNIQYF
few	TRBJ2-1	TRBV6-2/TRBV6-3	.	TGTGCCAGCATCGGAACATTAAGCGATGAGCAGTTCTTC	CASIGTLSDEQFF
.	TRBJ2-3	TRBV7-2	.	TGTGCCAGCAGCGGCGGACCCACAGATACGCAGTATTTT	CASSGGPTDTQYF
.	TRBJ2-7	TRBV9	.	TGTGCCAGCAGCCCCGGACTTTTGGCGCCCTACGAGCAGTACTTC	CASSPGLLAPYEQYF
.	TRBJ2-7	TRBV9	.	TGTGCCAGCAGCTCGGAGGGGACCTACGAGCAGTACTTC	CASSSEGTYEQYF
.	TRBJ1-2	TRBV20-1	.	TGCAGTGCTAGACCCCAGGGGCAGGGGTTGTGGTTTGGCTACACCTTC	CSARPQGQGLWFGYTF
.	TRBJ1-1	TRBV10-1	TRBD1	TGCGCCAGCACCGCAGGCCCTGGGACAGGGACTGAAGCTTTCTTT	CASTAGPGTGTEAFF
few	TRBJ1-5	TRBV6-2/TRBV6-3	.	TGTGCCAGCAGTCCAGGGGCTTATAGCAATCAGCCCCAGCATTTT	CASSPGAYSNQPQHF
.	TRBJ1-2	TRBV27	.	TGTGCCAGCAGTTACGGGGGCCGCTCTGGCTACACCTTC	CASSYGGRSGYTF
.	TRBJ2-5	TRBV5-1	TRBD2	TGCGCCAGCAGCTTGCGTGCGGGAGATGAGACCCAGTACTTC	CASSLRAGDETQYF
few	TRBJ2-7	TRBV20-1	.	TGCAGTGCTAGAGAAAGGGGACCCCTCTCCTACGAGCAGTACTTC	CSARERGPLSYEQYF
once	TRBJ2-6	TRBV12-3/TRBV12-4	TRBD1	TGTGCCAGCAGTTTCGTGGGGACAGCTGGGGCCAACGTCCTGACTTTC	CASSFVGTAGANVLTF
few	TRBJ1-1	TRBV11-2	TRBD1	TGTGCCAGCAGCCGGACAGGCTTGAACACTGAAGCTTTCTTT	CASSRTGLNTEAFF
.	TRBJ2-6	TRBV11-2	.	TGTGCCAGCAGCTCCCCGAACCGGGCAAAAACTTCTCGCTCTGGGGCCAACGTCCTGACTTTC	CASSSPNRAKTSRSGANVLTF
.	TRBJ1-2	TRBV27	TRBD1	TGTGCCAGCAGTTTTCATCCCGGGACAGGGGTCTATGGCTACACCTTC	CASSFHPGTGVYGYTF
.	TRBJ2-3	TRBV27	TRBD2	TGTGCCAGCAAACCTAAAGGGCTAGCGGGGGCGACCACAGATACGCAGTATTTT	CASKPKGLAGATTDTQYF
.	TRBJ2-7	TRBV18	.	TGTGCCAGCTCACCACCTCTAGGCACCTACGAGCAGTACTTC	CASSPPLGTYEQYF
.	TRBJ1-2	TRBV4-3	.	TGCGCCAGCAGCCAAGGGCCGGGCGCCGGGTCCTATGGCTACACCTTC	CASSQGPGAGSYGYTF
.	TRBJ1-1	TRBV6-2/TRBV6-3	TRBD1	TGTGCCAGCAGGCAAGACAGGGGGCTCGATTGGAACACTGAAGCTTTCTTT	CASRQDRGLDWNTEAFF
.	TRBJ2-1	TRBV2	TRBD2	TGTGCCAGCAGTGAGGGACTAGCGAGTGAGCAGTTCTTC	CASSEGLASEQFF
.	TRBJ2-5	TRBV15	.	TGTGCCACCAGCAGACCTCAAGAATACCAAGAGACCCAGTACTTC	CATSRPQEYQETQYF
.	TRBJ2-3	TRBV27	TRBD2	TGTGCCAGCAGTACCTCGGGACTAGCAGGAGATACGCAGTATTTT	CASSTSGLAGDTQYF
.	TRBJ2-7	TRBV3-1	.	TGTGCCAGCAGCCAAGATTCAGGGGGGACGACCTACGGGCAGTACTTC	CASSQDSGGTTYGQYF